This T cell receptor (beta chain) came from a study of neurological immune-mediated disorders. CDR1 is ENHRY and CDR2 is SYGVKD in the germline V gene. The V end was cut by 3 bases, the J end by 8 bases, with 13 bases between. The CDR3 has 14 residues. This clonotype showed up just a few times. TCRdb reprocessed the 5' RACE reads with MiXCR, giving one entry per CDR3 protein. The sample gives 45,000 to 70,000 distinct CDR3 sequences, over 4% of which show up once; around 3% is in the top ten. The sequence was collected from a man in his fifties or sixties with multiple sclerosis. The genes are TRBV10-3 and TRBJ1-4; D might be TRBD1 (6 bases). The sequenced material came from PBMCs. This chain's CDR3 is CAISDARGNEKLFF. In DNA form, the CDR3 reads TGTGCCATCAGTGACGCCAGGGGCAACGAAAAACTGTTTTTT.